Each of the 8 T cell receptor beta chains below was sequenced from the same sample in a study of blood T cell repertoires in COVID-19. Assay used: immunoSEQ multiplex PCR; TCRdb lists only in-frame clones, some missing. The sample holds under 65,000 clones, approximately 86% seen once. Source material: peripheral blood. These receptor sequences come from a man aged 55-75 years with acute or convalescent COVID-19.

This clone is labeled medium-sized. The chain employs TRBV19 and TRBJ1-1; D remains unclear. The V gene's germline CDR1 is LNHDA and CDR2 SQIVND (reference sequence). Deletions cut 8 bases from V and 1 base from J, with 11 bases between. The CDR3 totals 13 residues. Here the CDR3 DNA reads TGTGCCAGTTCCGGGGTACAGAACACTGAAGCTTTCTTT. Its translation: CASSGVQNTEAFF.

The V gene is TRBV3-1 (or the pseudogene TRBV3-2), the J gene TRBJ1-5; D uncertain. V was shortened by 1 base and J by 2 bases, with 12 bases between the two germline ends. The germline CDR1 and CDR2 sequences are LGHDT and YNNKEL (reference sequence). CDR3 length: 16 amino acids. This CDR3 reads CASSQGWAGGNQPQHF. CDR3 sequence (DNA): TGTGCCAGCAGCCAAGGGTGGGCGGGCGGCAATCAGCCCCAGCATTTT.

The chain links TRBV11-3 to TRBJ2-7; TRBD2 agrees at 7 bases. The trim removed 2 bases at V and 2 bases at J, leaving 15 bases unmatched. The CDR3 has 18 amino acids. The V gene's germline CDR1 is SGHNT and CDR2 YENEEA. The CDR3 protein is CASSLRTGRQAATYEQYF. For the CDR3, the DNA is TGTGCCAGCAGCTTACGGACCGGGAGGCAGGCGGCGACCTACGAGCAGTACTTC.

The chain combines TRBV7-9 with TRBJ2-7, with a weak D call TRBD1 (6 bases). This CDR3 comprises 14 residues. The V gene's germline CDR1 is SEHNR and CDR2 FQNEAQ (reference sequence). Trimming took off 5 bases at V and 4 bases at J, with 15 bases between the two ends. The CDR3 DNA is TGTGCCAGCAGCCGACTCGGCCAGGGGTACGAGCAGTACTTC. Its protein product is CASSRLGQGYEQYF.

The CDR3 DNA is TGCGCCAGCAGCTTAGACAGTTCCTACTACAATGAGCAGTTCTTC. Translated, it gives CASSLDSSYYNEQFF. The chain combines TRBV5-1 with TRBJ2-1; possibly TRBD1 for D (5 bases). Trimming took off 2 bases at V and 3 bases at J, with 12 bases between the two ends. Germline values: CDR1 SGHRS, CDR2 YFSETQ. CDR3 length: 15 residues.

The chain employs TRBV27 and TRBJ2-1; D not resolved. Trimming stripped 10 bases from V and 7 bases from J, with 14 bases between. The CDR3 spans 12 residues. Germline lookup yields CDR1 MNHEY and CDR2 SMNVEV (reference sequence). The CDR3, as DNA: TGTGCCATCTCCTCAGCGTTGAATGAGCAGTTCTTC. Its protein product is CAISSALNEQFF.

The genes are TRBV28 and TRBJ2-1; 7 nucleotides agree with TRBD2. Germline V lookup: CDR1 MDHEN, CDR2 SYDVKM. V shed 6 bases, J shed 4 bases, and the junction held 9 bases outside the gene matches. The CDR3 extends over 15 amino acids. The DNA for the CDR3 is TGTGCCAGCAGCGAAACTAGCGTACAATACAATGAGCAGTTCTTC. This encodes CASSETSVQYNEQFF.

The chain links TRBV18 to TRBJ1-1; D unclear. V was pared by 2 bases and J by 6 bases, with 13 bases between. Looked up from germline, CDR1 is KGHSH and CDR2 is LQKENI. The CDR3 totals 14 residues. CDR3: CASSPTALRAEAFF. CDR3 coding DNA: TGTGCCAGCTCACCAACAGCCCTGAGGGCTGAAGCTTTCTTT.